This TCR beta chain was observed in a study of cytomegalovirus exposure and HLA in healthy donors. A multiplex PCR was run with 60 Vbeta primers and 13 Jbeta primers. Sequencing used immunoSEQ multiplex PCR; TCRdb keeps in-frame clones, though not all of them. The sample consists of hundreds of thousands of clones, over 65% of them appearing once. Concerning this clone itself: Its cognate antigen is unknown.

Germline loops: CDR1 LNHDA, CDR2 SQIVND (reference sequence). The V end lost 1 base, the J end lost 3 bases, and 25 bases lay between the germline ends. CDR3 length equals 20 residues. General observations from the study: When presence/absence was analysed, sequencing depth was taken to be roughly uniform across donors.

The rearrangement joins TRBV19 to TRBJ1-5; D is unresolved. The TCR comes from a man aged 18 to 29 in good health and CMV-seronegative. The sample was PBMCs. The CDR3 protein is CASSIASVPGAAMDNQPQHF. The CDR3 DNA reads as TGTGCCAGTAGTATAGCGTCCGTACCGGGAGCCGCTATGGACAATCAGCCCCAGCATTTT.